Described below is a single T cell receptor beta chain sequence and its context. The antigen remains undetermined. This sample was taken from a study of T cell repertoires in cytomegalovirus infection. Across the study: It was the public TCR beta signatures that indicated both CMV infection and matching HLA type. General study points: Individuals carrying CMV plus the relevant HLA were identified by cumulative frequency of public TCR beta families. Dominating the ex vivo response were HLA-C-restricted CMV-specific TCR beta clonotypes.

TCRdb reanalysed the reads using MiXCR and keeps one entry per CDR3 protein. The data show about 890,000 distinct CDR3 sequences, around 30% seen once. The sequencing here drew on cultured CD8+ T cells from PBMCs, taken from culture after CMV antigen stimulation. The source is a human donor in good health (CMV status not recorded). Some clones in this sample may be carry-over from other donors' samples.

The CDR3 region has the DNA TGTGCCAGCAGCCCGACAATCAACACTGAAGCTTTCTTT. Encoded protein: CASSPTINTEAFF. This sequence joins TRBV12-3 or TRBV12-4 and TRBJ1-1, with D hard to call. The CDR3 extends over 13 amino acids. With 6 bases removed from V and 2 bases from J, the gap between germline ends came to 10 bases.